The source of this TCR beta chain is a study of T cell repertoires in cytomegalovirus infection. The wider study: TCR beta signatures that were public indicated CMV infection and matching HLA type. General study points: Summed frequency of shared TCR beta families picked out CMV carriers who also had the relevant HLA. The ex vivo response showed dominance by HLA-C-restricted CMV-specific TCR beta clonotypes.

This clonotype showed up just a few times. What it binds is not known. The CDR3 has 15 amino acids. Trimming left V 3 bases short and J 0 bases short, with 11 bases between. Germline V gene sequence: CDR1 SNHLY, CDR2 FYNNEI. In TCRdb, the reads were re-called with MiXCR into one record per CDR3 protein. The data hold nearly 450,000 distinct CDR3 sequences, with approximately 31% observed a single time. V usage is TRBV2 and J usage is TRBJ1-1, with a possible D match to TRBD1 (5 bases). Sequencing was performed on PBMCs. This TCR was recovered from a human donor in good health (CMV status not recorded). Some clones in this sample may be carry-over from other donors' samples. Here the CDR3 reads CASSDPTDMNTEAFF. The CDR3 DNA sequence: TGTGCCAGCAGTGATCCCACGGACATGAACACTGAAGCTTTCTTT.